The text below deals with one T cell receptor beta chain. Antigen: not known. This record belongs to a study of T cell repertoires in cytomegalovirus infection. Across the study: Recently identified HLA-C-restricted and well-studied HLA-B-restricted CMV epitopes were used. Findings and caveats of the study: CMV carriers with the relevant HLA were identified by cumulative public TCR beta family frequency. In two of eight donors, the top clonotype was HLA-C-restricted CMV-specific.

CDR3 length equals 17 residues. Trimming pared 2 bases from V and 4 bases from J, leaving 20 bases between. Each CDR3 protein is one row after TCRdb ran MiXCR on the reads. The table shows about 500,000 distinct CDR3 sequences, with about 33% occurring only once. The specimen was cultured PBMCs, collected from culture after CMV antigen stimulation. This TCR was sampled from a human donor in good health (CMV status not recorded). Some clones in this sample may be carry-over from other donors' samples. V is TRBV12-3 or TRBV12-4 and J is TRBJ1-1, with D maybe TRBD1 (6 bases). CDR3 loop: CASSLFMSEGGGTEAFF. In DNA form, the CDR3 reads TGTGCCAGCAGTTTATTTATGTCGGAGGGAGGGGGCACTGAAGCTTTCTTT.